This T cell receptor (beta chain) was recovered during a study of OX40 agonist ivuxolimab in advanced cancers. Germline V CDR1 and CDR2: MNHNS, SASEGT. The length of the CDR3 is 14 residues. The V end was cut by 5 bases, the J end by 3 bases, with 10 bases between. Profiling relied on immunoSEQ multiplex PCR, and the TCRdb table lists in-frame clones only, not all of them. The sample includes fewer than 100,000 clones, roughly 80% of them seen just once. This TCR derives from an adult with an advanced solid tumor such as melanoma, head and neck, liver or kidney cancer. The chain links TRBV6-1 to TRBJ2-2; tentative D call: TRBD1 (6 bases). The sample here was CD4+ or CD8+ T cells sorted from blood, taken in a trial of the OX40 agonist ivuxolimab. CDR3 sequence: CASSKRQDTGELFF. The CDR3 DNA is TGTGCCAGCAGTAAAAGACAGGACACCGGGGAGCTGTTTTTT.